These T cell receptor beta chains were read from a single sample in a study of regulatory T cells in long-lasting Graves disease. TCRdb recomputed calls from the multiplex PCR reads with MiXCR, one row per CDR3 protein. The data contain about 240,000 distinct CDR3 sequences, 20% to 25% of them seen just once; the ten biggest clones take up approximately 15%. This sample comprised peripheral blood mononuclear cells (PBMCs), obtained at new diagnosis, from a patient treated with antithyroid drugs. The origin of the receptors is a female donor with Graves disease. Both conserved end residues are part of each CDR3. The D gene is left open where the match is weak. Only some rows state a clone size, as once, few, many or a class for expanded clones.

CDR3 DNA: TGCGCCAGCAGCCAAGACAAGGGAACTGGGGCCAACGTCCTGACTTTC
CDR3 protein: CASSQDKGTGANVLTF
D gene: NA
CDR3 length: 16
J gene: TRBJ2-6
V gene: TRBV4-3
clone size: NA

CDR3 DNA: TGTGCCAGCAGCCAAATCCGGGTCGAGCAGTTCTTC
CDR3 protein: CASSQIRVEQFF
D gene: NA
CDR3 length: 12
J gene: TRBJ2-1
V gene: TRBV7-2
clone size: many

CDR3 DNA: TGCGCCAGCAGCTTAGGTCGACAGGGAGGGCGTCGGCCCCAGCATTTT
CDR3 protein: CASSLGRQGGRRPQHF
D gene: TRBD1
CDR3 length: 16
J gene: TRBJ1-5
V gene: TRBV4-1
clone size: NA

CDR3 DNA: TGTGCCAGCACCCCCACAGGGGGTGCCTCCTACGAGCAGTACTTC
CDR3 protein: CASTPTGGASYEQYF
D gene: TRBD1
CDR3 length: 15
J gene: TRBJ2-7
V gene: TRBV7-2
clone size: many

CDR3 DNA: TGTGCCAGCAGCCACGGGACATCCTACAATGAGCAGTTCTTC
CDR3 protein: CASSHGTSYNEQFF
D gene: NA
CDR3 length: 14
J gene: TRBJ2-1
V gene: TRBV9
clone size: NA

CDR3 DNA: TGTGCCAGCAGCTTATTTGAGGCTTACTACGAGCAGTACTTC
CDR3 protein: CASSLFEAYYEQYF
D gene: NA
CDR3 length: 14
J gene: TRBJ2-7
V gene: TRBV11-2
clone size: many

CDR3 DNA: TGTGCCAGCAGCTTACTAGCGGGAGCGTCCTACGAGCAGTACTTC
CDR3 protein: CASSLLAGASYEQYF
D gene: TRBD2
CDR3 length: 15
J gene: TRBJ2-7
V gene: TRBV7-9
clone size: NA

CDR3 DNA: TGTGCCATCAGTGCCGAGGAAGCCAAAAACATTCAGTACTTC
CDR3 protein: CAISAEEAKNIQYF
D gene: NA
CDR3 length: 14
J gene: TRBJ2-4
V gene: TRBV10-3
clone size: many

CDR3 DNA: TGTGCCAGCAGTTACTCGTTCCTCGGTTCCTACGAGCAGTACTTC
CDR3 protein: CASSYSFLGSYEQYF
D gene: NA
CDR3 length: 15
J gene: TRBJ2-7
V gene: TRBV6-2/TRBV6-3
clone size: many

CDR3 DNA: TGTGCCAGCAGCCTAGGACTAGACCTTCAGTATTTT
CDR3 protein: CASSLGLDLQYF
D gene: TRBD2
CDR3 length: 12
J gene: TRBJ2-3
V gene: TRBV11-1
clone size: NA

CDR3 DNA: TGTGCCAGCAGTTTATTCGGTAACAGGATTAACTATGGCTACACCTTC
CDR3 protein: CASSLFGNRINYGYTF
D gene: NA
CDR3 length: 16
J gene: TRBJ1-2
V gene: TRBV28
clone size: NA

CDR3 DNA: TGCAGTGCTAGAGAAGACGGGGGAGGTGATACGCAGTATTTT
CDR3 protein: CSAREDGGGDTQYF
D gene: NA
CDR3 length: 14
J gene: TRBJ2-3
V gene: TRBV20-1
clone size: many

CDR3 DNA: TGTGCCAGCAAGAGGACTAGCGGGGGGATCACAGATACGCAGTATTTT
CDR3 protein: CASKRTSGGITDTQYF
D gene: TRBD2
CDR3 length: 16
J gene: TRBJ2-3
V gene: TRBV2
clone size: NA

CDR3 DNA: TGTGCCAGCAGTTTGACCCTCCTGCATCCCCGTGACCAAGAGACCCAGTACTTC
CDR3 protein: CASSLTLLHPRDQETQYF
D gene: NA
CDR3 length: 18
J gene: TRBJ2-5
V gene: TRBV28
clone size: many

CDR3 DNA: TGTGCCAGCAGTTCGGGGCCGAAGGCTTTCTTT
CDR3 protein: CASSSGPKAFF
D gene: NA
CDR3 length: 11
J gene: TRBJ1-1
V gene: TRBV6-2/TRBV6-3
clone size: few

CDR3 DNA: TGCGCCAGCAGCCCGAAATGGCAGCGGACCTACAATGAGCAGTTCTTC
CDR3 protein: CASSPKWQRTYNEQFF
D gene: NA
CDR3 length: 16
J gene: TRBJ2-1
V gene: TRBV7-2
clone size: many

CDR3 DNA: TGCAGTGCCCCAGGGCTTACATCTGAAAAACTGTTTTTT
CDR3 protein: CSAPGLTSEKLFF
D gene: NA
CDR3 length: 13
J gene: TRBJ1-4
V gene: TRBV20-1
clone size: many

CDR3 DNA: TGTGCCAGCAGTTTACAGTGGATCACTGAAGCTTTCTTT
CDR3 protein: CASSLQWITEAFF
D gene: NA
CDR3 length: 13
J gene: TRBJ1-1
V gene: TRBV12-3/TRBV12-4
clone size: many

CDR3 DNA: TGTGCCAGCAGTTTAGTCGCGGTCGGGGAGCTGTTTTTT
CDR3 protein: CASSLVAVGELFF
D gene: NA
CDR3 length: 13
J gene: TRBJ2-2
V gene: TRBV12-3/TRBV12-4
clone size: NA

CDR3 DNA: TGTGCCAGCAGTTACTTTCGTCAAGTCGCAACCTACGAGCAGTACTTC
CDR3 protein: CASSYFRQVATYEQYF
D gene: NA
CDR3 length: 16
J gene: TRBJ2-7
V gene: TRBV6-2/TRBV6-3
clone size: few